Here is one T cell receptor beta chain with its context. The data are from a study of cytomegalovirus exposure and HLA in healthy donors. The CDR3 has 16 amino acids. V was clipped by 3 bases and J by 9 bases; unmatched bases: 9. Germline V gives CDR1 KGHSH, CDR2 LQKENI. The study ran its PCR with 60 Vbeta and 13 Jbeta primers. Assay: immunoSEQ multiplex PCR; the TCRdb copy retains only in-frame clones and omits some. This sample has under 200,000 clones, with roughly four fifths found just once. The source of this sequence is a woman in her twenties or thirties in good health and CMV-seropositive. Source material: PBMCs. V gene TRBV18 combines with J gene TRBJ2-1; 12 bases match TRBD1. CDR3 region: CASSPPGTGGLGEQFF. The CDR3 coding sequence is TGTGCCAGCTCACCGCCCGGGACAGGGGGCTTGGGTGAGCAGTTCTTC.